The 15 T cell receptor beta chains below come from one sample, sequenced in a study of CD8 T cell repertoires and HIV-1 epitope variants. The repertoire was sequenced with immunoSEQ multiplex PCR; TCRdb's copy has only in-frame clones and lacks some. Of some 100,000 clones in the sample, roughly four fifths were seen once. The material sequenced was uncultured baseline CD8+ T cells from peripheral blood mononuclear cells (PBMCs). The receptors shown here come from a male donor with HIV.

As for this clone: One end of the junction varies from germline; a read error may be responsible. As DNA, the CDR3 is TGCAGCGTAGAAGTTGGGGGCAATCAGCCCCAGCATTTT. Amino acid sequence: CSVEVGGNQPQHF. The V gene is TRBV29-1, the J gene TRBJ1-5, with no clear D. Germline-derived CDR1 and CDR2 are SQVTM and ANQGSEA. The CDR3 is made up of 13 amino acids.

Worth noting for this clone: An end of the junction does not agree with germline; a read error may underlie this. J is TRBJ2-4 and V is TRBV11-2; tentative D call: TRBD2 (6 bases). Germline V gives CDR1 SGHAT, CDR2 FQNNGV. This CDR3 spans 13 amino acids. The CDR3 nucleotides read TGTGCCAGCAGCTTAGGGGCGGGAAGAACTATAAGGTTC. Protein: CASSLGAGRTIRF.

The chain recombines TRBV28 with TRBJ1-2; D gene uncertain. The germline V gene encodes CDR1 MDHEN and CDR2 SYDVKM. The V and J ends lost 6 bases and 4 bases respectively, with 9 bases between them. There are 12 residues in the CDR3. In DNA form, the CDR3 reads TGTGCCAGCAGCCCAGCGAGCTATGGCTACACCTTC. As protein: CASSPASYGYTF.

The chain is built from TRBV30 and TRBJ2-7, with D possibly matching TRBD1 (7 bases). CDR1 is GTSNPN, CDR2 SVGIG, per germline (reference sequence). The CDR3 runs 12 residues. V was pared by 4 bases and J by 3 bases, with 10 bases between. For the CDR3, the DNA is TGTGCCTGGATTCAGGGGGGCTACGAGCAGTACTTC. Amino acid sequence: CAWIQGGYEQYF.

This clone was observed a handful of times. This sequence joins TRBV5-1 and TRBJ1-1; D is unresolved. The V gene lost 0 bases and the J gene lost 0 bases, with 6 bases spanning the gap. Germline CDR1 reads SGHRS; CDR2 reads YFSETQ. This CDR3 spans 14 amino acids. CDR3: CASSLAIVNTEAFF. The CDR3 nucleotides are TGCGCCAGCAGCTTGGCCATTGTGAACACTGAAGCTTTCTTT. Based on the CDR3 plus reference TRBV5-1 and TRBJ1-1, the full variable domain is KAGVTQTPRYLIKTRGQQVTLSCSPISGHRSVSWYQQTPGQGLQFLFEYFSETQRNKGNFPGRFSGRQFSNSRSEMNVSTLELGDSALYLCASSLAIVNTEAFFGQGTRLTVV.

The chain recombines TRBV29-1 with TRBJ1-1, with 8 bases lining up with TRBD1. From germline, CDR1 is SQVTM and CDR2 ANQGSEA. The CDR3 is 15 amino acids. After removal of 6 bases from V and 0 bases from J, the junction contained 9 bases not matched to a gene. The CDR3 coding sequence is TGCAGCGTCGGGACAGGTCCTTTCTTGAACACTGAAGCTTTCTTT. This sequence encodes CSVGTGPFLNTEAFF. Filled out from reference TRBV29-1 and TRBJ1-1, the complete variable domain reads SAVISQKPSRDICQRGTSLTIQCQVDSQVTMMFWYRQQPGQSLTLIATANQGSEATYESGFVIDKFPISRPNLTFSTLTVSNMSPEDSSIYLCSVGTGPFLNTEAFFGQGTRLTVV.

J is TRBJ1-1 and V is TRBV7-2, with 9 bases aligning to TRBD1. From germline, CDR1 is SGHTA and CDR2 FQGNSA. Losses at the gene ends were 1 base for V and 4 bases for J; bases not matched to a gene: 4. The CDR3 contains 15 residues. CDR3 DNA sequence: TGTGCCAGCAGCTTAGGACAGGGGGGAGGCACTGAAGCTTTCTTT. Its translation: CASSLGQGGGTEAFF.

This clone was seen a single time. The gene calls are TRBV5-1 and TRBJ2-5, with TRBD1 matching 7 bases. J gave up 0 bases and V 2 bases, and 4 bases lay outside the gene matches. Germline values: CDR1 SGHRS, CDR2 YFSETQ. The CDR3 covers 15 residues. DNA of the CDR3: TGCGCCAGCAGCTTCCTAGACAGGGACCAAGAGACCCAGTACTTC. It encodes CASSFLDRDQETQYF.

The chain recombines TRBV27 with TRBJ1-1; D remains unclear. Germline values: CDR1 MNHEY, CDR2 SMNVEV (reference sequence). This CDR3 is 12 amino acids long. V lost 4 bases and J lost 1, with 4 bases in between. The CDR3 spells CASSSQNTEAFF. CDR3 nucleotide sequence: TGTGCCAGCAGTTCCCAGAACACTGAAGCTTTCTTT.

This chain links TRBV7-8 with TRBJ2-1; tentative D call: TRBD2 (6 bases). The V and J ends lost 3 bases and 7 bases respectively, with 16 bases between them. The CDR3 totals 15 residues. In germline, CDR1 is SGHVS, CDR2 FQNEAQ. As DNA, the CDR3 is TGTGCCAGCAGCTTGGTTAGGAGGGAGAAGAATGAGCAGTTCTTC. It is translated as CASSLVRREKNEQFF.

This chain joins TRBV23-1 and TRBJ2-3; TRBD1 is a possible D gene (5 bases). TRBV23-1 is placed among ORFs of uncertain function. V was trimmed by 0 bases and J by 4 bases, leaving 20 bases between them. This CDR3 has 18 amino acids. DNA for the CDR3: TGCGCCAGCAGTCAATCGAAGCTTCAGGGCAAGAGCGCAGATACGCAGTATTTT. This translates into CASSQSKLQGKSADTQYF.

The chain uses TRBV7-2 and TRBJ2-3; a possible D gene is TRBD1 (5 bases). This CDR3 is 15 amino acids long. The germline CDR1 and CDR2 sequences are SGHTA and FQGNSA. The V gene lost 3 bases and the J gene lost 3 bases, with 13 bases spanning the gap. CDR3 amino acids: CASSFPQGSTDTQYF. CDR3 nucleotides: TGTGCCAGCAGCTTCCCCCAGGGTAGTACAGATACGCAGTATTTT.

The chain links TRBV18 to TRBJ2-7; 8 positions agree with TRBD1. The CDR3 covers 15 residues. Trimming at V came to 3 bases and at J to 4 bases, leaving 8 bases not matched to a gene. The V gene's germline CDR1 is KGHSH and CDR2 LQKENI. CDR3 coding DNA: TGTGCCAGCTCACCGAGGGGGACAGGCACTTACGAGCAGTACTTC. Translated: CASSPRGTGTYEQYF. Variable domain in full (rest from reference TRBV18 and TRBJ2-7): NAGVMQNPRHLVRRRGQEARLRCSPMKGHSHVYWYRQLPEEGLKFMVYLQKENIIDESGMPKERFSAEFPKEGPSILRIQQVVRGDSAAYFCASSPRGTGTYEQYFGPGTRLTVT.

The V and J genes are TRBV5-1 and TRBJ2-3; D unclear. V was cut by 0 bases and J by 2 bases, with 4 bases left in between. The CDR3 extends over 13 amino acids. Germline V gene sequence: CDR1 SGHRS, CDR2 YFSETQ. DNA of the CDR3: TGCGCCAGCAGCTTGGCCGCCACAGATACGCAGTATTTT. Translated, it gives CASSLAATDTQYF. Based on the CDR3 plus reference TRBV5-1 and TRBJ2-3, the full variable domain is KAGVTQTPRYLIKTRGQQVTLSCSPISGHRSVSWYQQTPGQGLQFLFEYFSETQRNKGNFPGRFSGRQFSNSRSEMNVSTLELGDSALYLCASSLAATDTQYFGPGTRLTVL.

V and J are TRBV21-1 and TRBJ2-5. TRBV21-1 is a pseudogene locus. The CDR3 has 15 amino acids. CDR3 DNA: TGTGCCAGCAGCAAAGATCGGGGGCGCTTGGAGACCCAGTACTTC. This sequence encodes CASSKDRGRLETQYF.